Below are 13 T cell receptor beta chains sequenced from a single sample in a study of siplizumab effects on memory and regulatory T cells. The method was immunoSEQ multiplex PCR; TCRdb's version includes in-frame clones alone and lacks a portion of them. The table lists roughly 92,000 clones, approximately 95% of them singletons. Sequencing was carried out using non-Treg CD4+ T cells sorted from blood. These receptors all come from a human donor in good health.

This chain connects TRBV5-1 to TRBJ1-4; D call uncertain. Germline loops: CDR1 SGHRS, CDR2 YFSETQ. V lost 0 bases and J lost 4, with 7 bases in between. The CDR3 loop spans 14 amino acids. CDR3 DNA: TGCGCCAGCAGCTTGGGCCAGGTTAATGAAAAACTGTTTTTT. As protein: CASSLGQVNEKLFF.

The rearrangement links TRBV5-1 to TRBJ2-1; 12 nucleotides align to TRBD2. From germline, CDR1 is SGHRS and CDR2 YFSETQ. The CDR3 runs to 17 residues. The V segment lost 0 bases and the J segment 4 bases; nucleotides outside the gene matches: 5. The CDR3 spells CASSLGIGLAGYNEQFF. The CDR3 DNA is TGCGCCAGCAGCTTGGGTATCGGACTAGCGGGATACAATGAGCAGTTCTTC.

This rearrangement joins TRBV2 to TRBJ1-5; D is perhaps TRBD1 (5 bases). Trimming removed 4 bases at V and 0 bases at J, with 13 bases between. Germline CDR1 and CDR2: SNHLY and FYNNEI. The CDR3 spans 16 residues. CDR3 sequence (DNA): TGTGCCAGCAGTGTACGAACAGGCGATAGCAATCAGCCCCAGCATTTT. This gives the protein CASSVRTGDSNQPQHF.

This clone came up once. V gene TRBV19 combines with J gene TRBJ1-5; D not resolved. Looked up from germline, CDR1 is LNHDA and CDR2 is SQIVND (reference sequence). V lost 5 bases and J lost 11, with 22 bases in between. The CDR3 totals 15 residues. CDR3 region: CASSPEPPGFVAQHF. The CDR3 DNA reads TGTGCCAGTAGTCCCGAACCCCCCGGATTCGTTGCCCAGCATTTT. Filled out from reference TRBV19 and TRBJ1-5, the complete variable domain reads DGGITQSPKYLFRKEGQNVTLSCEQNLNHDAMYWYRQDPGQGLRLIYYSQIVNDFQKGDIAEGYSVSREKKESFPLTVTSAQKNPTAFYLCASSPEPPGFVAQHFGDGTRLSIL.

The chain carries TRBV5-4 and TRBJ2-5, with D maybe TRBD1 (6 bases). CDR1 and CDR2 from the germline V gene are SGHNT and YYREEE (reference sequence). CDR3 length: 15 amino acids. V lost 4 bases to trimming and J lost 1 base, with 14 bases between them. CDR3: CASSRRQVSQETQYF. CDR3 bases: TGTGCCAGCAGCCGCAGACAGGTGTCCCAAGAGACCCAGTACTTC.

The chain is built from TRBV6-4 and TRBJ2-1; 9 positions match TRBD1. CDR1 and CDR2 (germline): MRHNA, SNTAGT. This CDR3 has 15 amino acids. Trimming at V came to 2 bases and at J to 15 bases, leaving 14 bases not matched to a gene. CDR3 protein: CASSDRDRDGSSRFF. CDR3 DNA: TGTGCCAGCAGTGACCGGGACAGGGATGGTAGTTCCCGGTTCTTC.

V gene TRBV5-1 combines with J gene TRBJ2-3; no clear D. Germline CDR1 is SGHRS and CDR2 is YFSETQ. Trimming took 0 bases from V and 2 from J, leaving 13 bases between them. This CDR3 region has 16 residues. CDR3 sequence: CASSLGPGRITDTQYF. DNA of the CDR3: TGCGCCAGCAGCTTGGGACCCGGACGGATCACAGATACGCAGTATTTT.

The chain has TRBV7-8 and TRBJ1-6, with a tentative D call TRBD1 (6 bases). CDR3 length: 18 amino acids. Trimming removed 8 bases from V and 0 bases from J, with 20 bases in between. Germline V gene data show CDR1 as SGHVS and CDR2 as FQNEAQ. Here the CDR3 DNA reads TGTGCCAGCGGTGGGGGCTCGGGGAGAAGCTCCTATAATTCACCCCTCCACTTT. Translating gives CASGGGSGRSSYNSPLHF.

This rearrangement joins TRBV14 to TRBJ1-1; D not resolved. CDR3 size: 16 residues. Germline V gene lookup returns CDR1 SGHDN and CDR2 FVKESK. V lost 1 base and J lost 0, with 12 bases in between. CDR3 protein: CASSQVANSMNTEAFF. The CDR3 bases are TGTGCCAGCAGCCAAGTTGCAAACAGCATGAACACTGAAGCTTTCTTT.

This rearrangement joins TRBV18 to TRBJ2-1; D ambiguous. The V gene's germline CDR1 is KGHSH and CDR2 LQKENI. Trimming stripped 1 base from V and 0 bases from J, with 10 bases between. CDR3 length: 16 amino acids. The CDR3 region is CASSPQSVSSYNEQFF. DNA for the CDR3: TGTGCCAGCTCACCACAAAGCGTGAGCTCCTACAATGAGCAGTTCTTC.

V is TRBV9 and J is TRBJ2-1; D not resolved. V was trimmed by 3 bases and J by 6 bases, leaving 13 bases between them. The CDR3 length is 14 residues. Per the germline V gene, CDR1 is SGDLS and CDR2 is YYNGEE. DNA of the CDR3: TGTGCCAGCAGCGGATATGGTACCCTCAATGAGCAGTTCTTC. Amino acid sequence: CASSGYGTLNEQFF.

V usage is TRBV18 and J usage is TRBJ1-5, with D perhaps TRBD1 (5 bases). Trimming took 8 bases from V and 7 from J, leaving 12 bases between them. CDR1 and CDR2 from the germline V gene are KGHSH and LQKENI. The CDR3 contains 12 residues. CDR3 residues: CASADPGQPQHF. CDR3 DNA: TGTGCCAGCGCGGATCCAGGGCAGCCCCAGCATTTT.

CDR3 sequence (DNA): TGTGCCGTCCCCAAGGACGCTGAAAGAGAGACCCAGTACTTC. Residues: CAVPKDAERETQYF. V usage is TRBV15 and J usage is TRBJ2-5, with D unclear. Germline loops: CDR1 LNHNV, CDR2 YYDKDF (reference sequence). With 11 bases removed from V and 4 bases from J, the gap between germline ends came to 20 bases. The CDR3 runs to 14 residues.